Given below is one TCR beta chain in context. Profiled with immunoSEQ multiplex PCR; TCRdb holds only in-frame clones, not every one. The sample includes 29,000 or so clones, more than 85% of them seen just once. Germline lookup yields CDR1 SGDLS and CDR2 YYNGEE. J gave up 4 bases and V 1 base, and 6 bases lay outside the gene matches. The CDR3 covers 17 residues. The source of the sample is a study of blood T cell repertoires in COVID-19. The V call is TRBV9, the J call TRBJ2-1; 12 nucleotides align to TRBD2. The receptor was isolated from a human donor in a cohort sampled during active COVID-19. The donor label of this sample is uncertain. Sequencing was performed on peripheral blood. CDR3 bases: TGTGCCAGCAGCGTAACCTCAACTAGCGGGGGGTACAATGAGCAGTTCTTC. Protein sequence: CASSVTSTSGGYNEQFF. Combining the CDR3 with reference TRBV9 and TRBJ2-1 gives the whole variable domain DSGVTQTPKHLITATGQRVTLRCSPRSGDLSVYWYQQSLDQGLQFLIQYYNGEERAKGNILERFSAQQFPDLHSELNLSSLELGDSALYFCASSVTSTSGGYNEQFFGPGTRLTVL.